This TCR beta chain stems from a study of post-analysis software for immune sequencing data. Points from the study as a whole: A few TRBV segments, TRBV5-6, TRBV5-1 and TRBV20-1 among them, were found more frequent in patients than controls.

The library was made from cDNA and included unique molecular identifiers. Using its own MiXCR run on the PCR reads, TCRdb lists one record per CDR3 protein. This sample has hundreds of thousands of distinct CDR3 sequences; less than 45% occur once, and the top ten carry around an eighth. The CDR3 contains 14 residues. J lost 4 bases, V lost 8 bases, and 7 bases had no gene match. CDR1 is MNHEY and CDR2 is SVGEGT in the germline V gene. Concerning this clonotype itself: No antigen is known for it.

The sample taken for sequencing was blood. The receptor's source is a girl aged 5 to 17 with multiple sclerosis. J is TRBJ2-1 and V is TRBV6-2 or TRBV6-3, with 8 bases aligning to TRBD2. CDR3 nucleotides: TGTGCCAGCCAGAGAACTAGCGGTTACAATGAGCAGTTCTTC. Translating gives CASQRTSGYNEQFF.